The 30 T cell receptor beta chains presented below share a single source sample, sequenced in a study of blood T cells in healthy people across ages. PCR was performed a second time for about 6 to 11 cycles using a sample-barcoded 5' primer and a J-beta primer mix. TCRdb recomputed calls from the 5' RACE reads with MiXCR, one row per CDR3 protein. The sample consists of fewer than 600,000 distinct CDR3 sequences, around 27% of them appearing once. These data are also associated with another study on T cells of mothers and their children.

The material sequenced was blood. All receptors come from a boy between 2 and 10 years old in good health.

V and J are TRBV10-3 and TRBJ2-5; no definite D call. The end of the DNA fits TRBJ2-7 better, so the J call may be wrong. The CDR3 length is 12 residues. CDR1 and CDR2 (germline): ENHRY, SYGVKD. The CDR3 coding sequence is TGTGCCATCAGTGAATTGCAGGTCGAGCAGTACTTC. The encoded protein is CAISELQVEQYF.

The sample holds one count of this clonotype. V and J are TRBV12-5 and TRBJ2-5; 12 bases align to TRBD1. The J call may be in error: the DNA end matches TRBJ2-1 better. This CDR3 contains 15 residues. Germline V gene data show CDR1 as LGHNT and CDR2 as FRNRAP. DNA for the CDR3: TGTGCTAGTGGTGCGTGGGACAGGGGGCTCAATGAGCAGTTCTTC. This gives the protein CASGAWDRGLNEQFF.

In its sample, this clonotype was seen once. This chain links TRBV7-2 with TRBJ2-4; TRBD1 matches at 10 bases. The CDR3 spans 14 residues. Germline V gives CDR1 SGHTA, CDR2 FQGNSA. The junction had 5 bases not matched to a gene; V was cut back by 4 bases and J by 8 bases. The CDR3 is CASSSGQGDDIQYF. CDR3 nucleotide sequence: TGTGCCAGCAGCTCCGGACAGGGGGATGACATTCAGTACTTC.

V and J are TRBV2 and TRBJ2-1; D not resolved. V was pared by 3 bases and J by 4 bases, with 10 bases between. From germline, CDR1 is SNHLY and CDR2 FYNNEI. The length of the CDR3 is 14 residues. This CDR3 is CASSEVTEYNEQFF. CDR3 DNA: TGTGCCAGCAGTGAGGTTACAGAATACAATGAGCAGTTCTTC.

This clonotype was counted a few times. This sequence joins TRBV20-1 and TRBJ2-1; unclear D gene. This CDR3 has 8 amino acids. Trimming took 3 bases from V and 15 from J, leaving 6 bases between them. CDR1 DFQATT and CDR2 SNEGSKA come from the germline V gene (reference sequence). The CDR3 spells CSASRGFF. The CDR3, as DNA: TGCAGTGCTAGTCGCGGGTTCTTC.

In its sample, this clonotype was seen a few times. The V gene is TRBV11-2, the J gene TRBJ2-2, with D possibly matching TRBD1 (6 bases). The ends were cut back, 2 bases at V and 5 bases at J, with 12 bases in the middle. Germline CDR1 and CDR2: SGHAT and FQNNGV. The CDR3 is 15 residues long. CDR3 DNA sequence: TGTGCCAGCAGCTTACGGGGCACAGGGACCGGGGAGCTGTTTTTT. This encodes CASSLRGTGTGELFF. Full variable domain (outside the CDR3, taken from reference TRBV11-2 and TRBJ2-2): EAGVAQSPRYKIIEKRQSVAFWCNPISGHATLYWYQQILGQGPKLLIQFQNNGVVDDSQLPKDRFSAERLKGVDSTLKIQPAKLEDSAVYLCASSLRGTGTGELFFGEGSRLTVL.

Only a few counts were recorded for this clonotype. The V call is TRBV7-2, the J call TRBJ2-3; the match to TRBD1 covers 7 bases. CDR1 and CDR2 from the germline V gene are SGHTA and FQGNSA. The CDR3 has 13 residues. The trim removed 5 bases at V and 4 bases at J, leaving 3 bases unmatched. The CDR3 here is CASSLQGSDTQYF. CDR3 bases: TGTGCCAGCAGCCTACAGGGGTCAGATACGCAGTATTTT.

The chain employs TRBV6-5 and TRBJ1-2; D is unresolved. CDR1 and CDR2 (germline): MNHEY, SVGAGI. This CDR3 comprises 13 residues. The V and J ends lost 2 bases and 5 bases respectively, with 9 bases between them. The CDR3 DNA follows: TGTGCCAGCAGTTACGGGCAGTTATATGGCTACACCTTC. This codes for CASSYGQLYGYTF.

This chain connects TRBV20-1 to TRBJ2-7, with 10 bases fitting TRBD2. CDR3 size: 15 residues. The germline CDR1 and CDR2 sequences are DFQATT and SNEGSKA (reference sequence). V was pared by 1 base and J by 5 bases, with 8 bases of the junction left unmatched. For the CDR3, the DNA is TGCAGTGCTAGAGCGGCTAGCGGGGGTATCGACGAGCAGTACTTC. Amino acid sequence: CSARAASGGIDEQYF.

A few counts support this clonotype. V is TRBV2 and J is TRBJ2-3; D is possibly TRBD2 (5 bases). CDR3 length equals 14 residues. Trimming shortened V by 11 bases and J by 0 bases, and 15 bases separated the two germline ends. The germline V gene has CDR1 SNHLY and CDR2 FYNNEI. The CDR3 protein is CAGEERTSTDTQYF. Here the CDR3 DNA reads TGTGCCGGGGAAGAAAGGACTAGCACAGATACGCAGTATTTT.

The chain combines TRBV5-6 with TRBJ2-1, with TRBD2 matching 9 bases. Per the germline V gene, CDR1 is SGHDT and CDR2 is YYEEEE. V was clipped by 0 bases and J by 0 bases; unmatched bases: 4. There are 17 residues in the CDR3. CDR3 residues: CASSLGGGRASYNEQFF. DNA of the CDR3: TGTGCCAGCAGCTTGGGAGGCGGGAGGGCCTCCTACAATGAGCAGTTCTTC. Filled out from reference TRBV5-6 and TRBJ2-1, the complete variable domain reads DAGVTQSPTHLIKTRGQQVTLRCSPKSGHDTVSWYQQALGQGPQFIFQYYEEEERQRGNFPDRFSGHQFPNYSSELNVNALLLGDSALYLCASSLGGGRASYNEQFFGPGTRLTVL.

The J gene is TRBJ2-7, the V gene TRBV4-1, with a possible D match to TRBD1 (5 bases). Germline CDR1 reads MGHRA; CDR2 reads YSYEKL. V gave up 1 base and J gave up 1 base, with 8 bases separating them. There are 14 residues in the CDR3. Written as DNA, the CDR3 is TGCGCCAGCAGCCAAGGGGGCCCTTCCTACGAGCAGTACTTC. Protein product: CASSQGGPSYEQYF.

The chain uses TRBV10-3 and TRBJ2-6; no firm D call. CDR3 length: 17 amino acids. Germline V gene lookup returns CDR1 ENHRY and CDR2 SYGVKD. V was trimmed by 0 bases and J by 0 bases, leaving 9 bases between them. The CDR3 sequence is CAISESMGNSGANVLTF. CDR3 sequence (DNA): TGTGCCATCAGTGAGTCAATGGGTAACTCTGGGGCCAACGTCCTGACTTTC.

A few counts support this clonotype. The V and J genes are TRBV20-1 and TRBJ2-5, with TRBD1 matching 9 bases. CDR1 is DFQATT and CDR2 is SNEGSKA in the germline V gene (reference sequence). With V trimmed by 3 bases and J by 3 bases, 11 bases remained unmatched. This CDR3 comprises 16 residues. CDR3 sequence reads: CSARQPGDRVKETQYF. The CDR3 region has the DNA TGCAGTGCTAGGCAACCCGGGGACAGGGTGAAAGAGACCCAGTACTTC.

For the CDR3, the DNA is TGTGCCATCAGTCCAGGACAGGTTCCAACTAATGAAAAACTGTTTTTT. Protein product: CAISPGQVPTNEKLFF. V is TRBV10-3 and J is TRBJ1-4, with 7 bases lining up with TRBD1. The length of the CDR3 is 16 residues. Unmatched junction bases numbered 6, after V lost 5 bases and J lost 0 bases. Germline CDR1 is ENHRY and CDR2 is SYGVKD.

V and J are TRBV4-1 and TRBJ2-1; either TRBD1 or TRBD2 may fit D (6 bases each). CDR1 and CDR2 (germline): MGHRA, YSYEKL. Trimming removed 4 bases at V and 9 bases at J, with 16 bases between. The length of the CDR3 is 14 residues. The CDR3 DNA sequence: TGCGCCAGCAGCCTAATGACGGGGGCGGGTGAGCAGTTCTTC. It encodes CASSLMTGAGEQFF.

V and J are TRBV7-9 and TRBJ1-1; a weak D match, TRBD1 (5 bases). CDR1 is SEHNR and CDR2 is FQNEAQ in the germline V gene (reference sequence). There are 13 residues in the CDR3. V dropped 5 bases and J dropped 5 bases, with 12 bases sitting between them. In DNA, the CDR3 is TGTGCCAGCAGCGCAGGGCGGGAGACTGAAGCTTTCTTT. Its translation: CASSAGRETEAFF.

CDR3 protein: CASSLVVRDGGYTF. The CDR3 DNA is TGTGCCAGCAGCTTGGTAGTCAGGGACGGTGGCTACACCTTC. The chain recombines TRBV5-5 with TRBJ1-2; D possibly corresponds to TRBD1 (5 bases). The length of the CDR3 is 14 residues. CDR1 and CDR2 (germline): SGHKS, YYEKEE (reference sequence). Deletions cut 0 bases from V and 7 bases from J, with 13 bases between. Complete variable domain (other parts from reference TRBV5-5 and TRBJ1-2): DAGVTQSPTHLIKTRGQQVTLRCSPISGHKSVSWYQQVLGQGPQFIFQYYEKEERGRGNFPDRFSARQFPNYSSELNVNALLLGDSALYLCASSLVVRDGGYTFGSGTRLTVV.

This clonotype was seen a few times. The chain is built from TRBV5-5 and TRBJ2-5; weak D call: TRBD2 (5 bases). The CDR3 extends over 15 amino acids. Trimming stripped 2 bases from V and 3 bases from J, with 14 bases between. Germline lookup yields CDR1 SGHKS and CDR2 YYEKEE (reference sequence). For the CDR3, the DNA is TGTGCCAGCAGCTTCCCAAGCGGTTGGAAAGAGACCCAGTACTTC. It yields the protein CASSFPSGWKETQYF. Together with reference TRBV5-5 and TRBJ2-5, the CDR3 gives the full variable domain: DAGVTQSPTHLIKTRGQQVTLRCSPISGHKSVSWYQQVLGQGPQFIFQYYEKEERGRGNFPDRFSARQFPNYSSELNVNALLLGDSALYLCASSFPSGWKETQYFGPGTRLLVL.

The chain is built from TRBV7-9 and TRBJ1-3; D remains unclear. There are 14 residues in the CDR3. Per germline, CDR1 SEHNR and CDR2 FQNEAQ (reference sequence). V was trimmed by 5 bases and J by 4 bases, leaving 12 bases between them. The CDR3 region is CASSLREGGNTIYF. The CDR3 bases are TGTGCCAGCAGCCTCAGAGAAGGAGGAAACACCATATATTTT.

This clonotype was counted a single time. This sequence joins TRBV21-1 and TRBJ2-5; the DNA was not compared with TRBD2, the D call given in the table. TRBV21-1 is marked as a pseudogene. The CDR3 sequence is 15 residues long. CDR3 DNA: TGTGCCAGTTCCCTCCTCAATAGCGGGGGGGTCGTTACGTTCTTC. Protein sequence: CASSLLNSGGVVTFF.

The CDR3 bases are TGTGCCTGGAGTAGTAGGGGGCGGGCTTTCTTT. Encoded protein: CAWSSRGRAFF. The J gene is TRBJ1-1, the V gene TRBV30; 7 bases are a match to TRBD1. J was trimmed by 11 bases and V by 2 bases; bases with no gene match: 5. This CDR3 contains 11 residues. CDR1 is GTSNPN and CDR2 is SVGIG in the germline V gene (reference sequence).

The genes are TRBV3-1 and TRBJ2-1; no reliable D call. The CDR3 sequence is 17 residues long. Trimming left V 0 bases short and J 9 bases short, with 21 bases between. Germline V lookup: CDR1 LGHDT, CDR2 YNNKEL (reference sequence). As DNA, the CDR3 is TGTGCCAGCAGCCAAGATTGGTCAAGCACCGAGAATTGTGAGCAGTTCTTC. Its translation: CASSQDWSSTENCEQFF.

In this sample, this clonotype turned up a few times. The chain uses TRBV30 and TRBJ1-5; D not certain. This CDR3 is built from 14 residues. Deletions cut 1 base from V and 3 bases from J, with 10 bases between. CDR1 is GTSNPN and CDR2 is SVGIG in the germline V gene (reference sequence). CDR3 amino acids: CAWSADGFNQPQHF. CDR3 coding DNA: TGTGCCTGGAGTGCGGACGGTTTCAATCAGCCCCAGCATTTT.

V and J are TRBV9 and TRBJ1-6; TRBD1 agrees at 8 bases. Germline values: CDR1 SGDLS, CDR2 YYNGEE. The J segment lost 8 bases and the V segment lost 0 bases, leaving 4 bases of the junction unmatched. This CDR3 contains 15 residues. The CDR3, as DNA: TGTGCCAGCAGCGTAGAGGACAGGGCGGATTCACCCCTCCACTTT. This gives the protein CASSVEDRADSPLHF.

The CDR3 DNA is TGTGCCAGCAGTTATGGCCGGGAGGGAACCTACGAGCAGTACTTC. Residues: CASSYGREGTYEQYF. The chain uses TRBV28 and TRBJ2-7; 8 nucleotides align to TRBD2. Germline V CDR1 and CDR2: MDHEN, SYDVKM. The CDR3 covers 15 residues. The V and J ends lost 4 bases and 2 bases, in that order; junction bases with no gene match: 7.

The V and J genes are TRBV9 and TRBJ2-1; the D gene is possibly TRBD2 (5 bases). CDR1 is SGDLS, CDR2 YYNGEE, per germline. Between the trimmed V and J ends, which lost 3 bases and 4 bases, there was a span of 14 bases. CDR3 length equals 15 residues. The CDR3 nucleotides read TGTGCCAGCAGCGCGTATGAAGGGAGTTACAATGAGCAGTTCTTC. This gives the protein CASSAYEGSYNEQFF.

This clonotype appeared many times. V and J are TRBV12-3 or TRBV12-4 and TRBJ1-1; the D is unclear. The CDR3 contains 14 residues. The V end was cut by 1 base, the J end by 0 bases, with 6 bases between. In DNA form, the CDR3 reads TGTGCCAGCAGTTTAGGAGAGGTGAACACTGAAGCTTTCTTT. Translating it yields CASSLGEVNTEAFF.

The rearrangement joins TRBV29-1 to TRBJ2-3; 7 positions match TRBD1. Germline assignment: CDR1 SQVTM and CDR2 ANQGSEA. V gave up 6 bases and J gave up 14 bases; unmatched junction bases: 8. The CDR3 extends over 10 amino acids. The CDR3 sequence is CSVYRGVAYF. The CDR3 DNA reads TGCAGCGTCTACAGGGGTGTCGCGTATTTT.

This clonotype was detected many times. This chain links TRBV5-4 with TRBJ1-4; D is ambiguous. Trimming took off 0 bases at V and 1 base at J, with 4 bases between the two ends. The germline V gene encodes CDR1 SGHNT and CDR2 YYREEE (reference sequence). This CDR3 contains 14 residues. In DNA form, the CDR3 reads TGTGCCAGCAGCTTGGTTGGAACTAATGAAAAACTGTTTTTT. Its protein is CASSLVGTNEKLFF.